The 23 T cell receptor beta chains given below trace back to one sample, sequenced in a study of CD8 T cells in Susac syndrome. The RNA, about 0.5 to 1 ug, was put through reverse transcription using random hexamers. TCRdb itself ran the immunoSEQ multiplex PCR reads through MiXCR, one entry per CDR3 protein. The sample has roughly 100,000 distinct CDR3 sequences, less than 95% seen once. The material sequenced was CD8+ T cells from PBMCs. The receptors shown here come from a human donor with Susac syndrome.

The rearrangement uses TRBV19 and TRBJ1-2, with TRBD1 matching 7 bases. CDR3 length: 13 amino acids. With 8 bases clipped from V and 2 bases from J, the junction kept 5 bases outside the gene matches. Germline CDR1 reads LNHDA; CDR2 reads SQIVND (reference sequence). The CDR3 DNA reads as TGTGCCAGTGCGACAGGGTCGAACTATGGCTACACCTTC. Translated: CASATGSNYGYTF.

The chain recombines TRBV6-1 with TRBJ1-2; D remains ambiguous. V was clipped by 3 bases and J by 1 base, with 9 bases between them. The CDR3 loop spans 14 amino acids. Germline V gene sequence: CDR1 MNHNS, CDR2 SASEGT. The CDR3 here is CASSEVQINYGYTF. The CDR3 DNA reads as TGTGCCAGCAGTGAGGTGCAAATTAACTATGGCTACACCTTC.

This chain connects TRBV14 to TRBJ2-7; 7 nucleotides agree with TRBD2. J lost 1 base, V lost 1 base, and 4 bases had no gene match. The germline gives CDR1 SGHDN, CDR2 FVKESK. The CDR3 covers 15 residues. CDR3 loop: CASSQVSAGSYEQYF. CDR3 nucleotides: TGTGCCAGCAGCCAAGTTTCAGCGGGGTCCTACGAGCAGTACTTC.

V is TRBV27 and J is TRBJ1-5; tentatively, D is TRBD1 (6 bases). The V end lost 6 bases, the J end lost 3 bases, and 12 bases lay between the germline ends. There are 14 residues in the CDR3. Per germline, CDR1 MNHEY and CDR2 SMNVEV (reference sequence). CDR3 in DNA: TGTGCCAGCAGAGGGGGGACCGACAATCAGCCCCAGCATTTT. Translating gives CASRGGTDNQPQHF.

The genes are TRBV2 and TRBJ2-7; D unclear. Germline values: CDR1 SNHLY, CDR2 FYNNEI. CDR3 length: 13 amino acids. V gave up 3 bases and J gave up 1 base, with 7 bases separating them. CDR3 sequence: CASSDGASYEQYF. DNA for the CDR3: TGTGCCAGCAGTGACGGAGCGTCCTACGAGCAGTACTTC.

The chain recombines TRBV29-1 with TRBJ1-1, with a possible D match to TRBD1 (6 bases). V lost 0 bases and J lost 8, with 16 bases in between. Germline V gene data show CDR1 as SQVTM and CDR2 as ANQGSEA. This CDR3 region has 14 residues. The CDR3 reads CSVEEVRQVPEAFF. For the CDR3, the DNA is TGCAGCGTTGAAGAAGTGAGACAGGTGCCCGAAGCTTTCTTT.

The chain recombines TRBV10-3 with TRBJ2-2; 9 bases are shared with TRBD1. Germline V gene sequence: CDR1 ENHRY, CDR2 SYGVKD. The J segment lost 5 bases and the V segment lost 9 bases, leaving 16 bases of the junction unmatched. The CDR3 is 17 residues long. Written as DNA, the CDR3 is TGTGCCATATCCCCGGGACAGGGAGACGGGGGTACCGGGGAGCTGTTTTTT. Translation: CAISPGQGDGGTGELFF.

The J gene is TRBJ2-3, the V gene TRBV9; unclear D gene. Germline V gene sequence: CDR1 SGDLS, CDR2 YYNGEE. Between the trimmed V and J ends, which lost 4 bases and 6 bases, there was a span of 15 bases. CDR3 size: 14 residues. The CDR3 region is CASSPRRQPDTQYF. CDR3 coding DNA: TGTGCCAGCAGCCCCCGAAGGCAGCCGGATACGCAGTATTTT.

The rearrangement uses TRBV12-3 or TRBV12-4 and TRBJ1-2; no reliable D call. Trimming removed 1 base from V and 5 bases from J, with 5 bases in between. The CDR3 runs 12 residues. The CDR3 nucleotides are TGTGCCAGCAGTTTAGGCCGGTATGGCTACACCTTC. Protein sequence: CASSLGRYGYTF.

The CDR3 sequence: CASSLTGTPYEQYF. DNA of the CDR3: TGTGCCAGCAGCTTAACCGGGACTCCCTACGAGCAGTACTTC. J is TRBJ2-7 and V is TRBV7-9; a possible D gene is TRBD2 (6 bases). The CDR3 has 14 residues. V was clipped by 2 bases and J by 2 bases, with 10 bases between them. Germline values: CDR1 SEHNR, CDR2 FQNEAQ (reference sequence).

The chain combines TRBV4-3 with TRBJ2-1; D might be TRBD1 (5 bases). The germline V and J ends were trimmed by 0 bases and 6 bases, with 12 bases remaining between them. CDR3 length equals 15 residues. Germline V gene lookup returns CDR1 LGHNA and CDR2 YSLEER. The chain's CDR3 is CASSQEVGRVNEQFF. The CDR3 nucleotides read TGCGCCAGCAGCCAAGAGGTGGGCAGGGTCAATGAGCAGTTCTTC.

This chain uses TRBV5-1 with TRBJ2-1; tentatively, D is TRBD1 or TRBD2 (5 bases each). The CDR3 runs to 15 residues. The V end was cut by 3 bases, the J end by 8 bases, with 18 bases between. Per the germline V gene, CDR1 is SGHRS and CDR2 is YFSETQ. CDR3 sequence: CASSSFGEGVDEQFF. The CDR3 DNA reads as TGCGCCAGCAGCTCTTTCGGGGAAGGGGTGGATGAGCAGTTCTTC.

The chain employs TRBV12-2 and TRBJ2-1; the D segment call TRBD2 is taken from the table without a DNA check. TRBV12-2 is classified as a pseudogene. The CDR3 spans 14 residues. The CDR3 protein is CAGLAGGPYNEQFF. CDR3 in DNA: TGTGCAGGCCTAGCGGGGGGCCCCTACAATGAGCAGTTCTTC.

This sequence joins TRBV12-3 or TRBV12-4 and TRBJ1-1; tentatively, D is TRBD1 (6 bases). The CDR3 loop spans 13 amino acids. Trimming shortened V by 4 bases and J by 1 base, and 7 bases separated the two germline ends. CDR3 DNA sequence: TGTGCCAGCAGTTCACAGGGGAACACTGAAGCTTTCTTT. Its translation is CASSSQGNTEAFF.

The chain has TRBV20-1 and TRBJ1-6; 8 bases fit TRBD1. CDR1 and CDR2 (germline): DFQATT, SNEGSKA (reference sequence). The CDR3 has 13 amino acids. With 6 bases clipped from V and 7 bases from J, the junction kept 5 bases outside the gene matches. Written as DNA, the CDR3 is TGCAGTGCCTCGGACAGGGAGAATTCACCCCTCCACTTT. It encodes CSASDRENSPLHF.

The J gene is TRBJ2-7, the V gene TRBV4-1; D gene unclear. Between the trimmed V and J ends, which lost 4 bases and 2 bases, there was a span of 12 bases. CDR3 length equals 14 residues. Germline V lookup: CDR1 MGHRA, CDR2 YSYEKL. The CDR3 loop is CASSRTGPAYEQYF. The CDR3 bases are TGCGCCAGCAGCCGCACCGGACCCGCCTACGAGCAGTACTTC.

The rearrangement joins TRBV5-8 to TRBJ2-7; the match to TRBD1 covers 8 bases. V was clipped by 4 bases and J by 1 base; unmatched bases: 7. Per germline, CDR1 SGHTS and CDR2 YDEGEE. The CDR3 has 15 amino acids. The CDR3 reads CASSDPDRVSYEQYF. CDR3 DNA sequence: TGTGCCAGCAGCGATCCGGACAGGGTGTCCTACGAGCAGTACTTC.

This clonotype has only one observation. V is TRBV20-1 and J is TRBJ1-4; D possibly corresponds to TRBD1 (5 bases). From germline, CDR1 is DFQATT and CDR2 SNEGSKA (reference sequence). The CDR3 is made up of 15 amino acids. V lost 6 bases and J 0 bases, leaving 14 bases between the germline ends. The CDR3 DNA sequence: TGCAGTGCCAACACGAGGGGAGCAACTAATGAAAAACTGTTTTTT. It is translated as CSANTRGATNEKLFF.

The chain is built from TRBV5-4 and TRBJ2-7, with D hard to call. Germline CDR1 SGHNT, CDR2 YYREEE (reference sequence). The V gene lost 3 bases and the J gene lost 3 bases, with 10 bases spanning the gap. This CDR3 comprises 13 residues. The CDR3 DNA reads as TGTGCCAGCAGCTCCGAGGACCACTACGAGCAGTACTTC. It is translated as CASSSEDHYEQYF.

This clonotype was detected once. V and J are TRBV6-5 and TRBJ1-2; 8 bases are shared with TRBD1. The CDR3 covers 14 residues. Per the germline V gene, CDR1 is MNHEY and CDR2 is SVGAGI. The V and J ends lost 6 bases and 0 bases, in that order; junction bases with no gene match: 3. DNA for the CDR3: TGTGCCAGCAGCCGGGACAGGACTAACTATGGCTACACCTTC. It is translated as CASSRDRTNYGYTF.

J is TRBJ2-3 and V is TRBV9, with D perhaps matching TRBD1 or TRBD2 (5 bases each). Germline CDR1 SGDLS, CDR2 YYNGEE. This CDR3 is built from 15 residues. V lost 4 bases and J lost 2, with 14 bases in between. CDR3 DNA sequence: TGTGCCAGCAGCAGAAGTGGGACCCCCACAGATACGCAGTATTTT. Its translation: CASSRSGTPTDTQYF.

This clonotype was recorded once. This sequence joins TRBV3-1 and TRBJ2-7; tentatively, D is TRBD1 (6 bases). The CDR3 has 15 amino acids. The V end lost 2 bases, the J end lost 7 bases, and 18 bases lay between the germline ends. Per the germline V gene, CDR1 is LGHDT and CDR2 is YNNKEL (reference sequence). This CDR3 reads CASSQPGAGVDEQYF. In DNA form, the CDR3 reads TGTGCCAGCAGCCAACCAGGGGCCGGTGTAGATGAGCAGTACTTC.

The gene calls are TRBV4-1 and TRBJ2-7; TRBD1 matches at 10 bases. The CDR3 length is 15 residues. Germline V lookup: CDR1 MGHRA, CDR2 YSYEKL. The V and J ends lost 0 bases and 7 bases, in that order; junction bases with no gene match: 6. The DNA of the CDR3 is TGCGCCAGCAGCCAAGAAGGGACAGGGGTAGGGGAGCAGTACTTC. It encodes CASSQEGTGVGEQYF.